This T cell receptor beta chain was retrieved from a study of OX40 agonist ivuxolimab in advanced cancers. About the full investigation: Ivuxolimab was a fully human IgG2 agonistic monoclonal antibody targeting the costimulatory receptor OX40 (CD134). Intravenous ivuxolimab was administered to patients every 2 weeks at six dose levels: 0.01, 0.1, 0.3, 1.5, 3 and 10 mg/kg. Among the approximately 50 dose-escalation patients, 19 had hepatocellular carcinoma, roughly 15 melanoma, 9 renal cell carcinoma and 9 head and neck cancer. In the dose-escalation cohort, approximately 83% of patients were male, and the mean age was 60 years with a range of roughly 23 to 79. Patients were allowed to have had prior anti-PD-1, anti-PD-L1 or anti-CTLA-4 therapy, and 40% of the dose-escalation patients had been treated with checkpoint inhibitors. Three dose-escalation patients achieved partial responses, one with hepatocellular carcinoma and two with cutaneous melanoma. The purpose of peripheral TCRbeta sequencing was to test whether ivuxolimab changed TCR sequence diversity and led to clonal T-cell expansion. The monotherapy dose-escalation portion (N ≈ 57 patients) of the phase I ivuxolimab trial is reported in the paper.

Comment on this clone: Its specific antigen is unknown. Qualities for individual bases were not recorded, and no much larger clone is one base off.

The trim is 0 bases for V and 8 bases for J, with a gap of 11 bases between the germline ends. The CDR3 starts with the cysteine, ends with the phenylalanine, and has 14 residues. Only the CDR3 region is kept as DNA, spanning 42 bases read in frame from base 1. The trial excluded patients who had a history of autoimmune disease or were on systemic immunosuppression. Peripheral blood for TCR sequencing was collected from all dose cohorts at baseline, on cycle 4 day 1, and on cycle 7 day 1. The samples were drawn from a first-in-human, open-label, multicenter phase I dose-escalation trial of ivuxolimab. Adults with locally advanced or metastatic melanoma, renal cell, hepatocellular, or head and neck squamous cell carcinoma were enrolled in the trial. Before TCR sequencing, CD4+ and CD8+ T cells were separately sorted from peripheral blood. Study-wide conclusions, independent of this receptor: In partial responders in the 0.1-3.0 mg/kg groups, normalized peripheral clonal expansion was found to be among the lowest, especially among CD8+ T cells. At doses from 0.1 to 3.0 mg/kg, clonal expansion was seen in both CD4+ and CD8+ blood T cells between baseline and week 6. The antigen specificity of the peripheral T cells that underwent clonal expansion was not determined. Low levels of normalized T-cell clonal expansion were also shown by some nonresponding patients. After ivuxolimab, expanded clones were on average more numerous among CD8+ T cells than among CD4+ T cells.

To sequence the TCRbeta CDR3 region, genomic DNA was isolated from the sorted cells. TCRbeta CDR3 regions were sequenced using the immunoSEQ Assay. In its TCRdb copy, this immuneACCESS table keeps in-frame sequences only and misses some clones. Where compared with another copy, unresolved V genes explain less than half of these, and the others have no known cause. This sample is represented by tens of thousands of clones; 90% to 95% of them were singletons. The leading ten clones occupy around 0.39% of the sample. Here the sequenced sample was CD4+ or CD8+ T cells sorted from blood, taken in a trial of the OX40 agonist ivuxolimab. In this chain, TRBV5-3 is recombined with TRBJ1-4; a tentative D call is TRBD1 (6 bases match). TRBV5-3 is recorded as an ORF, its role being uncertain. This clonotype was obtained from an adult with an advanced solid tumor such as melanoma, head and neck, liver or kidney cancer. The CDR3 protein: CARSLDRVDEKLFF. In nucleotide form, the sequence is TGTGCCAGAAGCTTGGACAGGGTGGACGAAAAACTGTTTTTT.